These 32 T cell receptor beta chains were sequenced from one sample in a study of T cells after yellow fever vaccination (dated by TCRdb to between 2018 and 2021). Library creation used 5' RACE. The sequencer was an Illumina HiSeq 2500. TCRdb trimmed public reads at Q25 via fastp, called clones via MiXCR and kept in-frame beta chains. Each CDR3 protein appears once, grouped with its most common genes and DNA. A total of roughly 74,000 distinct CDR3 sequences appear in this sample, around 6.9% of them only once. Of the sample, 30% to 45% is held by the ten largest clones. The sample's treatment or condition, from its label and the paper: live attenuated yellow fever vaccine strain. The sample in question was CD8+ T cells sorted from PBMCs, obtained around 5 days after the first yellow fever vaccination. These receptor sequences come from a man aged 18 to 35 who received the YFV17D yellow fever vaccine.

V gene TRBV6-4 combines with J gene TRBJ2-1, with TRBD2 as a possible D gene (6 bases). Trimming left V 3 bases short and J 7 bases short, with 10 bases between. This CDR3 has 13 residues. The germline V gene has CDR1 MRHNA and CDR2 SNTAGT. CDR3 sequence reads: CASSEVSGNEQFF. As DNA, the CDR3 is TGTGCCAGCAGTGAAGTGAGCGGGAATGAGCAGTTCTTC.

This clonotype was seen at least ten times. The CDR3 sequence: CASSPQGGSGANVLTF. CDR3 DNA sequence: TGCGCCAGCAGCCCCCAGGGCGGCTCTGGGGCCAACGTCCTGACTTTC. The chain carries TRBV4-3 and TRBJ2-6, with D possibly being TRBD1 (5 bases). V lost 4 bases to trimming and J lost 0 bases, with 10 bases between them. CDR3 length: 16 residues. Germline V gene data show CDR1 as LGHNA and CDR2 as YSLEER.

The chain has TRBV28 and TRBJ1-2; D remains unclear. Germline V lookup: CDR1 MDHEN, CDR2 SYDVKM. V was shortened by 5 bases and J by 8 bases, with 18 bases between the two germline ends. CDR3 length: 14 residues. The CDR3 loop is CASSPLGLWGGYTF. DNA of the CDR3: TGTGCCAGCAGTCCTCTCGGACTTTGGGGAGGCTACACCTTC.

This clonotype occurred many times. The rearrangement uses TRBV15 and TRBJ2-2, with 7 positions matching TRBD1. In germline, CDR1 is LNHNV, CDR2 YYDKDF (reference sequence). This CDR3 spans 14 amino acids. J was trimmed by 6 bases and V by 4 bases; bases with no gene match: 5. This CDR3 is CATSMGQGAGELFF. The DNA for the CDR3 is TGTGCCACCAGCATGGGGCAGGGGGCCGGGGAGCTGTTTTTT. Full variable domain (remainder filled in from reference TRBV15 and TRBJ2-2): DAMVIQNPRYQVTQFGKPVTLSCSQTLNHNVMYWYQQKSSQAPKLLFHYYDKDFNNEADTPDNFQSRRPNTSFCFLDIRSPGLGDTAMYLCATSMGQGAGELFFGEGSRLTVL.

CDR3 DNA sequence: TGTGCCAGCTCACCACAGGGGGTTGTCCAAACCGGGGAGCTGTTTTTT. This gives the protein CASSPQGVVQTGELFF. J is TRBJ2-2 and V is TRBV18; tentatively, D is TRBD1 (6 bases). This CDR3 comprises 16 residues. V was clipped by 1 base and J by 5 bases, with 14 bases between them. CDR1 is KGHSH and CDR2 is LQKENI in the germline V gene.

The genes are TRBV7-9 and TRBJ1-5, with a tentative D call TRBD1 (6 bases). The CDR3 sequence is 15 residues long. V gave up 5 bases and J gave up 5 bases, with 16 bases separating them. Looked up from germline, CDR1 is SEHNR and CDR2 is FQNEAQ (reference sequence). CDR3 in amino acids: CASSPLGDIYQPQHF. The CDR3 region has the DNA TGTGCCAGCAGCCCCCTCGGGGACATTTATCAGCCCCAGCATTTT.

With regard to this clonotype: This could be a read error, since a much larger clone is one nucleotide away. DNA for the CDR3: TGTGCCATCAGTCGCACAGATACGCAGTATTTT. Its protein product is CAISRTDTQYF. J is TRBJ2-3 and V is TRBV24-1; D is undetermined. Germline values: CDR1 KGHDR, CDR2 SFDVKD. This CDR3 spans 11 amino acids.

This clonotype was seen more than once but under ten times. The chain uses TRBV6-1 and TRBJ2-3; 7 nucleotides agree with TRBD2. Trimming cost V 10 bases and J 4 bases; bases outside gene matches: 14. Germline V CDR1 and CDR2: MNHNS, SASEGT. CDR3 length equals 15 residues. The CDR3 sequence is CATGPPWGGSDTQYF. The CDR3 nucleotides read TGTGCCACCGGACCCCCTTGGGGGGGTTCAGATACGCAGTATTTT.

This clonotype turned up a few times. The V call is TRBV9, the J call TRBJ2-5; D gene ambiguous. Germline lookup yields CDR1 SGDLS and CDR2 YYNGEE. The CDR3 consists of 11 residues. V gave up 4 bases and J gave up 7 bases, with 8 bases separating them. The DNA for the CDR3 is TGTGCCAGCAGCTCGGCCGGGACCCAGTACTTC. Translated, it gives CASSSAGTQYF.

This clonotype was observed a handful of times. V usage is TRBV12-3 or TRBV12-4 and J usage is TRBJ1-3; TRBD1 aligns across 7 bases. This CDR3 has 15 amino acids. V gave up 5 bases and J gave up 2 bases; unmatched junction bases: 6. In DNA form, the CDR3 reads TGTGCCAGCAGTCCCTACGACAGGGCTGGAAACACCATATATTTT. Its translation: CASSPYDRAGNTIYF.

There are many counts of this clonotype. This chain uses TRBV7-2 with TRBJ2-3, with TRBD2 matching over 9 bases. Germline V gene data show CDR1 as SGHTA and CDR2 as FQGNSA. This CDR3 comprises 15 residues. Losses at the gene ends were 1 base for V and 6 bases for J; bases not matched to a gene: 5. CDR3 region: CASSLVAGAGDTQYF. The CDR3 DNA reads as TGTGCCAGCAGCTTAGTAGCGGGGGCTGGGGATACGCAGTATTTT.

The chain combines TRBV13 with TRBJ2-7, with 7 nucleotides matching TRBD1. The length of the CDR3 is 13 residues. J lost 4 bases, V lost 5 bases, and 5 bases had no gene match. Germline loops: CDR1 PRHDT, CDR2 FYEKMQ (reference sequence). CDR3 nucleotide sequence: TGTGCCAGCAGCGACGGGACAGAGTACGAGCAGTACTTC. Translated, it gives CASSDGTEYEQYF.

There are many counts of this clonotype. The V call is TRBV5-1, the J call TRBJ2-7; no definite D call. V dropped 2 bases and J dropped 4 bases, with 7 bases sitting between them. The CDR3 is 12 amino acids. Germline V CDR1 and CDR2: SGHRS, YFSETQ. The CDR3 DNA is TGCGCCAGCAGCTTAACGGCTTACGAGCAGTACTTC. It codes for CASSLTAYEQYF.

This clonotype was found many times. V usage is TRBV2 and J usage is TRBJ1-1; no definite D call. The CDR3 is 10 residues long. Germline V gives CDR1 SNHLY, CDR2 FYNNEI. Trimming removed 7 bases at V and 4 bases at J, with 4 bases between. CDR3 amino acids: CASTVTEAFF. CDR3 DNA sequence: TGTGCCAGCACTGTCACTGAAGCTTTCTTT.

This clonotype has a count of ten or more. The chain employs TRBV27 and TRBJ2-3, with D tentatively TRBD1 or TRBD2 (5 bases each). The CDR3 contains 13 residues. The V end lost 2 bases, the J end lost 8 bases, and 11 bases lay between the germline ends. Per germline, CDR1 MNHEY and CDR2 SMNVEV (reference sequence). In DNA form, the CDR3 reads TGTGCCAGCAGTTTAGGGGGTCCAGTTACGCAGTATTTT. Its protein is CASSLGGPVTQYF.

This clonotype was detected many times. J is TRBJ2-2 and V is TRBV7-9; weak D call: TRBD2 (6 bases). The CDR3 runs to 13 residues. Trimming took off 5 bases at V and 6 bases at J, with 10 bases between the two ends. Germline-derived CDR1 and CDR2 are SEHNR and FQNEAQ (reference sequence). The CDR3 nucleotides are TGTGCCAGCAGCAGCCCGGGAGCCGGGGAGCTGTTTTTT. This translates into CASSSPGAGELFF.

This clonotype appeared a few times. The chain is built from TRBV11-2 and TRBJ2-1; the match to TRBD2 covers 11 bases. V lost 4 bases, J lost 5 bases, and 13 bases stayed unmatched. Germline CDR1 SGHAT, CDR2 FQNNGV. The CDR3 covers 18 residues. The DNA of the CDR3 is TGTGCCAGCAGCTCAAGGGAGGCCGGGACTAGCGGACACAATGAGCAGTTCTTC. Its translation is CASSSREAGTSGHNEQFF.

The chain joins TRBV7-9 to TRBJ2-5, with D perhaps TRBD1 or TRBD2 (6 bases each). The CDR3 covers 13 residues. Germline V gives CDR1 SEHNR, CDR2 FQNEAQ (reference sequence). Trimming cost V 3 bases and J 3 bases, with 8 bases left between them. The chain's CDR3 is CASSFGGEETQYF. CDR3 in DNA: TGTGCCAGCAGCTTCGGGGGCGAAGAGACCCAGTACTTC.

This clonotype was picked up a small number of times. The V call is TRBV4-2, the J call TRBJ1-4; weak D call: TRBD1 (6 bases). Germline CDR1 and CDR2: LGHNA and YNFKEQ. The CDR3 extends over 19 amino acids. Trimming removed 0 bases from V and 4 bases from J, with 21 bases in between. Here the CDR3 reads CASSQEVDGPGDLNEKLFF. The CDR3 DNA is TGTGCCAGCAGCCAAGAGGTGGATGGACCAGGGGACCTTAATGAAAAACTGTTTTTT.

V and J are TRBV13 and TRBJ2-1; D assignment may be TRBD1 or TRBD2 (5 bases each). V lost 5 bases, J lost 4 bases, and 21 bases lay in between. Per germline, CDR1 PRHDT and CDR2 FYEKMQ (reference sequence). The CDR3 runs to 17 residues. Here the CDR3 DNA reads TGTGCCAGCAGCGGGCGAACCGGGACCCTGCCTTACAATGAGCAGTTCTTC. This codes for CASSGRTGTLPYNEQFF.

This clonotype was recorded once. This chain links TRBV7-3 with TRBJ1-1; D uncertain. V dropped 2 bases and J dropped 1 base, with 11 bases sitting between them. The CDR3 is 15 residues long. Germline CDR1 reads SGHTA; CDR2 reads FQGTGA. CDR3 bases: TGTGCCAGCAGCTTAGTTGCCATCCAGAACACTGAAGCTTTCTTT. Protein sequence: CASSLVAIQNTEAFF.

The chain links TRBV7-9 to TRBJ2-5, with TRBD1 matching 8 bases. The V gene's germline CDR1 is SEHNR and CDR2 FQNEAQ (reference sequence). J gave up 5 bases and V 3 bases, and 8 bases lay outside the gene matches. CDR3 size: 15 residues. The CDR3 DNA sequence: TGTGCCAGCAGCTTGGTACAGGGGGAAAAGGAGACCCAGTACTTC. Protein product: CASSLVQGEKETQYF.

This sequence joins TRBV20-1 and TRBJ2-7, with TRBD2 as a possible D gene (6 bases). Germline V gene data show CDR1 as DFQATT and CDR2 as SNEGSKA (reference sequence). The length of the CDR3 is 13 residues. The V end lost 2 bases, the J end lost 0 bases, and 8 bases lay between the germline ends. CDR3 residues: CSARRGSSYEQYF. CDR3 sequence (DNA): TGCAGTGCTAGACGGGGGAGCTCCTACGAGCAGTACTTC.

J is TRBJ1-5 and V is TRBV27, with 7 bases lining up with TRBD1. The CDR3 has 15 residues. The germline CDR1 and CDR2 sequences are MNHEY and SMNVEV (reference sequence). V gave up 0 bases and J gave up 6 bases; unmatched junction bases: 5. This chain's CDR3 is CASSLSAGGSQPQHF. In DNA, the CDR3 is TGTGCCAGCAGTTTATCGGCAGGGGGTAGTCAGCCCCAGCATTTT.

The rearrangement joins TRBV7-6 to TRBJ2-1, with D maybe TRBD2 (5 bases). Germline assignment: CDR1 SGHVS and CDR2 FNYEAQ. This CDR3 is 11 amino acids long. V lost 10 bases, J lost 3 bases, and 7 bases lay in between. DNA for the CDR3: TGTGCCACCGGGATCTACAATGAGCAGTTCTTC. It is translated as CATGIYNEQFF.

Ten or more counts support this clonotype. The genes are TRBV20-1 and TRBJ2-2, with D unresolved. V was trimmed by 0 bases and J by 0 bases, leaving 8 bases between them. Germline V gene sequence: CDR1 DFQATT, CDR2 SNEGSKA (reference sequence). This CDR3 spans 15 amino acids. CDR3 nucleotides: TGCAGTGCTAGAGATGGCATTACGAACACCGGGGAGCTGTTTTTT. Protein: CSARDGITNTGELFF.

The V gene is TRBV5-4, the J gene TRBJ2-5; the match to TRBD2 covers 8 bases. The CDR3 has 16 residues. V dropped 3 bases and J dropped 2; count of bases not matched to a gene: 9. Germline CDR1 reads SGHNT; CDR2 reads YYREEE (reference sequence). CDR3 region: CASSSDGRGGQETQYF. The CDR3, as DNA: TGTGCCAGCAGCTCCGACGGACGGGGGGGACAAGAGACCCAGTACTTC.

This clonotype was recorded many times. This chain connects TRBV5-5 to TRBJ2-2, with 9 bases matching TRBD1. CDR3 length: 14 amino acids. Germline CDR1 and CDR2: SGHKS and YYEKEE (reference sequence). V trimming: 5 bases; J trimming: 7 bases; junction bases outside the gene matches: 6. CDR3 loop: CASRPQGARGELFF. CDR3 sequence (DNA): TGTGCCAGCAGGCCACAGGGGGCTCGCGGGGAGCTGTTTTTT.

The chain has TRBV13 and TRBJ2-1; D remains unclear. The V gene's germline CDR1 is PRHDT and CDR2 FYEKMQ (reference sequence). V was shortened by 2 bases and J by 6 bases, with 14 bases between the two germline ends. The CDR3 is 15 residues long. The CDR3 nucleotides are TGTGCCAGCAGCTTACCAGACTCGGTACCCAATGAGCAGTTCTTC. Its translation: CASSLPDSVPNEQFF.

This clonotype was observed many times. This rearrangement joins TRBV5-1 to TRBJ2-7; a weak D match, TRBD1 (7 bases). The CDR3 covers 14 residues. Trimming left V 5 bases short and J 0 bases short, with 12 bases between. Germline V gene data show CDR1 as SGHRS and CDR2 as YFSETQ. CDR3 nucleotide sequence: TGCGCCAGCAGTTCGCGGGACAGCTCCTACGAGCAGTACTTC. Protein: CASSSRDSSYEQYF.

J is TRBJ2-1 and V is TRBV9, with TRBD1 matching over 7 bases. CDR3 length equals 18 residues. Germline values: CDR1 SGDLS, CDR2 YYNGEE. V gave up 3 bases and J gave up 2 bases; unmatched junction bases: 14. In nucleotides, the CDR3 is TGTGCCAGCAGCGCTACCCATTCCGGGACAGACGCCTACAATGAGCAGTTCTTC. As protein: CASSATHSGTDAYNEQFF.

V is TRBV5-4 and J is TRBJ2-7, with 8 bases that match TRBD1. In germline, CDR1 is SGHNT, CDR2 YYREEE (reference sequence). This CDR3 comprises 15 residues. V shed 4 bases, J shed 2 bases, and the junction held 8 bases outside the gene matches. CDR3 sequence reads: CASSPGQGDAYEQYF. DNA of the CDR3: TGTGCCAGCAGCCCCGGACAGGGAGACGCCTACGAGCAGTACTTC.